Each of the 27 T cell receptor beta chains below was sequenced from the same sample in a study of technical replicates of blood from a few donors. The method was immunoSEQ multiplex PCR; TCRdb's version includes in-frame clones alone and lacks a portion of them. The sample has about 93,000 clones, 95% seen once; the top ten hold over 0.25%. What was sequenced was T cells isolated from PBMCs. These receptors were obtained from a human donor in good health.

The genes are TRBV6-5 and TRBJ1-3, with D unclear. CDR1 and CDR2 from the germline V gene are MNHEY and SVGAGI. The V and J ends lost 6 bases and 0 bases respectively, with 9 bases between them. This CDR3 spans 14 amino acids. The CDR3 sequence is CASRTVASGNTIYF. The CDR3 bases are TGTGCCAGCAGAACGGTTGCCTCTGGAAACACCATATATTTT.

DNA of the CDR3: TGCGCCAGCAGCCAAGGACTAGCTCAAGAGACCCAGTACTTC. As protein: CASSQGLAQETQYF. This chain uses TRBV10-2 with TRBJ2-5, with TRBD2 matching over 8 bases. CDR1 is WSHSY, CDR2 SAAADI, per germline. The J segment lost 2 bases and the V segment lost 6 bases, leaving 5 bases of the junction unmatched. CDR3 length: 14 residues.

The chain links TRBV6-1 to TRBJ1-2; D is ambiguous. The V end was cut by 0 bases, the J end by 2 bases, with 16 bases between. The CDR3 loop spans 17 amino acids. The V gene's germline CDR1 is MNHNS and CDR2 SASEGT. The CDR3 DNA sequence: TGTGCCAGCAGTGAAGCGCATGGTCAGTCGACAAACTATGGCTACACCTTC. As protein: CASSEAHGQSTNYGYTF.

The chain employs TRBV11-2 and TRBJ1-5; 10 bases fit TRBD1. Unmatched junction bases numbered 5, after V lost 5 bases and J lost 7 bases. The CDR3 is 14 residues long. The V gene's germline CDR1 is SGHAT and CDR2 FQNNGV. This chain's CDR3 is CASSRDRGQQPQHF. The CDR3 bases are TGTGCCAGCAGCCGGGACAGGGGTCAACAGCCCCAGCATTTT.

The CDR3 DNA sequence: TGTGCCAGCAGCGAACTTCTAAGACAGGGCTACACCTTC. Protein sequence: CASSELLRQGYTF. The V and J genes are TRBV6-5 and TRBJ1-2; tentative D call: TRBD1 (5 bases). Germline assignment: CDR1 MNHEY and CDR2 SVGAGI. The CDR3 sequence is 13 residues long. The V gene lost 6 bases and the J gene lost 8 bases, with 16 bases spanning the gap.

V gene TRBV30 combines with J gene TRBJ1-1; D call uncertain. This CDR3 comprises 13 residues. Deletions cut 2 bases from V and 1 base from J, with 8 bases between. CDR1 is GTSNPN, CDR2 SVGIG, per germline (reference sequence). CDR3 DNA sequence: TGTGCCTGGAGTCCCGGAGGGAACACTGAAGCTTTCTTT. This encodes CAWSPGGNTEAFF.

V usage is TRBV2 and J usage is TRBJ2-5; 12 bases map to TRBD1. The CDR3 runs to 16 residues. Germline V gene data show CDR1 as SNHLY and CDR2 as FYNNEI. With V trimmed by 3 bases and J by 5 bases, 7 bases remained unmatched. This chain's CDR3 is CASSDGDRGLAETQYF. DNA of the CDR3: TGTGCCAGCAGTGACGGGGACAGGGGGCTAGCCGAGACCCAGTACTTC. Supplemented by reference TRBV2 and TRBJ2-5, the full variable domain reads EPEVTQTPSHQVTQMGQEVILRCVPISNHLYFYWYRQILGQKVEFLVSFYNNEISEKSEIFDDQFSVERPDGSNFTLKIRSTKLEDSAMYFCASSDGDRGLAETQYFGPGTRLLVL.

The gene calls are TRBV18 and TRBJ1-1; D is undetermined. Germline V gene data show CDR1 as KGHSH and CDR2 as LQKENI. The CDR3 covers 13 residues. V was shortened by 3 bases and J by 0 bases, with 5 bases between the two germline ends. The CDR3, as DNA: TGTGCCAGCTCACCTTCAGTGAACACTGAAGCTTTCTTT. Protein sequence: CASSPSVNTEAFF.

This clone was seen just once. The V gene is TRBV6-1, the J gene TRBJ2-3; maybe TRBD1 (6 bases). The ends were cut back, 4 bases at V and 2 bases at J, with 13 bases in the middle. The CDR3 contains 15 residues. The V gene's germline CDR1 is MNHNS and CDR2 SASEGT. The CDR3 sequence: CASSVLDRTTDTQYF. CDR3 bases: TGTGCCAGCAGTGTACTAGACAGGACCACAGATACGCAGTATTTT.

This clone was seen just once. Other DNA sequences from this sample encode an identical CDR3 as well. J is TRBJ2-5 and V is TRBV11-2; D is unresolved. The CDR3 length is 11 residues. CDR1 and CDR2 from the germline V gene are SGHAT and FQNNGV. Trimming took 3 bases from V and 5 from J, leaving 4 bases between them. CDR3 amino acids: CASSFRETQYF. Here the CDR3 DNA reads TGTGCCAGCAGCTTCCGGGAGACCCAGTACTTC. The full variable domain, its missing parts supplied by reference TRBV11-2 and TRBJ2-5, is EAGVAQSPRYKIIEKRQSVAFWCNPISGHATLYWYQQILGQGPKLLIQFQNNGVVDDSQLPKDRFSAERLKGVDSTLKIQPAKLEDSAVYLCASSFRETQYFGPGTRLLVL.

This clone has only one observation. This chain connects TRBV4-1 to TRBJ2-2, with 7 bases lining up with TRBD1. Germline-derived CDR1 and CDR2 are MGHRA and YSYEKL. CDR3 length: 13 residues. J gave up 6 bases and V 5 bases, and 3 bases lay outside the gene matches. The CDR3 region has the DNA TGCGCCAGCAGCGTCACAGGGGCCGGGGAGCTGTTTTTT. It specifies CASSVTGAGELFF.

This chain connects TRBV19 to TRBJ2-2; 9 positions agree with TRBD2. CDR1 is LNHDA, CDR2 SQIVND, per germline (reference sequence). The CDR3 is 16 residues long. The ends lost 1 base at V and 6 bases at J; junction bases unmatched: 6. The CDR3 here is CASSIGSGSSPGELFF. DNA for the CDR3: TGTGCCAGTAGTATAGGTAGCGGGAGTTCCCCCGGGGAGCTGTTTTTT.

The chain uses TRBV19 and TRBJ2-3, with TRBD2 matching over 9 bases. V shed 5 bases, J shed 0 bases, and the junction held 6 bases outside the gene matches. The germline V gene has CDR1 LNHDA and CDR2 SQIVND (reference sequence). This CDR3 spans 16 amino acids. Written as DNA, the CDR3 is TGTGCCAGTAGTCCCCTGCGGGGGGGAAGCACAGATACGCAGTATTTT. Translating it yields CASSPLRGGSTDTQYF.

The chain combines TRBV6-1 with TRBJ1-6; 8 nucleotides agree with TRBD1. CDR3 length: 16 residues. In germline, CDR1 is MNHNS, CDR2 SASEGT. The J segment lost 0 bases and the V segment lost 2 bases, leaving 0 bases of the junction unmatched. The CDR3 nucleotides read TGTGCCAGCAGTGAACAGGGGGCCTCCTATAATTCACCCCTCCACTTT. It is translated as CASSEQGASYNSPLHF.

This chain links TRBV7-9 with TRBJ1-2; D is possibly TRBD1 (6 bases). In germline, CDR1 is SEHNR, CDR2 FQNEAQ (reference sequence). The CDR3 totals 16 residues. V was pared by 5 bases and J by 3 bases, with 19 bases between. The CDR3 region is CASSQIGGGPDYGYTF. CDR3 nucleotide sequence: TGTGCCAGCAGCCAGATCGGCGGGGGGCCCGACTATGGCTACACCTTC.

This clone was detected only once. The chain is built from TRBV7-9 and TRBJ2-1; 11 positions match TRBD2. Germline CDR1 SEHNR, CDR2 FQNEAQ (reference sequence). Trimming at V came to 1 base and at J to 7 bases, leaving 3 bases not matched to a gene. This CDR3 comprises 15 residues. CDR3: CASSLVTSGRNEQFF. The DNA of the CDR3 is TGTGCCAGCAGCTTAGTTACTAGCGGGAGAAATGAGCAGTTCTTC.

DNA for the CDR3: TGTGCCAGCAGGACAGGGAATAGCAATCAGCCCCAGCATTTT. This translates into CASRTGNSNQPQHF. V and J are TRBV6-6 and TRBJ1-5; 7 bases align to TRBD1. Per the germline V gene, CDR1 is MNHNY and CDR2 is SVGAGI (reference sequence). The CDR3 sequence is 14 residues long. Germline trimming cut 6 bases from V and 0 bases from J; bases unmatched to any gene: 2.

J is TRBJ2-3 and V is TRBV10-2; TRBD2 is a possible D gene (5 bases). Deletions cut 1 base from V and 2 bases from J, with 10 bases between. This CDR3 spans 15 amino acids. CDR1 is WSHSY, CDR2 SAAADI, per germline. The CDR3 DNA sequence: TGCGCCAGCAGTGAGTGGAGGCCCATCACAGATACGCAGTATTTT. Encoded protein: CASSEWRPITDTQYF.

This sequence joins TRBV13 and TRBJ2-7; TRBD2 aligns across 10 bases. The CDR3 consists of 16 residues. CDR1 is PRHDT and CDR2 is FYEKMQ in the germline V gene (reference sequence). With V trimmed by 5 bases and J by 3 bases, 10 bases remained unmatched. Written as DNA, the CDR3 is TGTGCCAGCAGCGCCGTCCGGACTAGCGGATACTACGAGCAGTACTTC. Its translation: CASSAVRTSGYYEQYF.

This chain joins TRBV19 and TRBJ2-1; TRBD2 might be the D (6 bases). This CDR3 region has 17 residues. Germline CDR1 is LNHDA and CDR2 is SQIVND (reference sequence). Deletions cut 7 bases from V and 4 bases from J, with 23 bases between. The CDR3 DNA reads as TGTGCCAGTACAACCCATTCCCTACTAGCAGGATACAATGAGCAGTTCTTC. Its protein product is CASTTHSLLAGYNEQFF.

This clone was found a few times. The rearrangement joins TRBV30 to TRBJ1-2; D uncertain. CDR3 length: 15 residues. Germline V gene sequence: CDR1 GTSNPN, CDR2 SVGIG (reference sequence). Between the trimmed V and J ends, which lost 1 base and 3 bases, there was a span of 15 bases. DNA of the CDR3: TGTGCCTGGAGTGGAGAAGGAGGCCGGGACTATGGCTACACCTTC. Encoded protein: CAWSGEGGRDYGYTF.

V and J are TRBV2 and TRBJ1-2, with D unclear. Germline V CDR1 and CDR2: SNHLY, FYNNEI. This CDR3 has 16 residues. Trimming shortened V by 5 bases and J by 0 bases, and 16 bases separated the two germline ends. CDR3 region: CASSNSTQLANYGYTF. Here the CDR3 DNA reads TGTGCCAGCAGTAATTCTACCCAATTAGCTAACTATGGCTACACCTTC.

The genes are TRBV5-4 and TRBJ1-1; D is perhaps TRBD1 (5 bases). Germline CDR1 reads SGHNT; CDR2 reads YYREEE (reference sequence). Trimming left V 0 bases short and J 6 bases short, with 9 bases between. This CDR3 region has 13 residues. The CDR3 coding sequence is TGTGCCAGCAGCTTGGCAGGGATCCCTGAAGCTTTCTTT. Its protein is CASSLAGIPEAFF.

This chain links TRBV5-1 with TRBJ1-2, with no clear D. Germline V gene data show CDR1 as SGHRS and CDR2 as YFSETQ. The CDR3 has 14 amino acids. Trimming left V 0 bases short and J 3 bases short, with 9 bases between. The CDR3 loop reads CASSLAEAYYGYTF. The CDR3 bases are TGCGCCAGCAGCTTGGCCGAGGCCTACTATGGCTACACCTTC.

The chain couples TRBV19 to TRBJ2-1, with D maybe TRBD1 (6 bases). This CDR3 contains 11 residues. Germline assignment: CDR1 LNHDA and CDR2 SQIVND (reference sequence). The V end was cut by 8 bases, the J end by 7 bases, with 9 bases between. The CDR3 bases are TGTGCCAGTGGGCAGGGGAATGAGCAGTTCTTC. Protein: CASGQGNEQFF.

The rearrangement joins TRBV9 to TRBJ2-5; weak D call: TRBD2 (5 bases). CDR1 is SGDLS and CDR2 is YYNGEE in the germline V gene. V lost 0 bases and J lost 0, with 6 bases in between. The CDR3 is 14 residues long. DNA for the CDR3: TGTGCCAGCAGCGTAGGAGGGTACCAAGAGACCCAGTACTTC. Amino acid sequence: CASSVGGYQETQYF.

The chain couples TRBV5-4 to TRBJ1-2; a possible D gene is TRBD1 (6 bases). Germline assignment: CDR1 SGHNT and CDR2 YYREEE (reference sequence). The CDR3 contains 14 residues. Trimming removed 5 bases at V and 4 bases at J, with 15 bases between. The CDR3 DNA reads as TGTGCCAGCAGAAATGACAGGAGCGGCTATGGCTACACCTTC. Residues: CASRNDRSGYGYTF.